A single sample gave rise to the 4 T cell receptor beta chains below, sequenced in a study of blood T cells in healthy people across ages. The use of a sample-barcoded 5' primer and a J-beta primer mix characterized a second PCR of about 7 to 12 cycles. MiXCR, run by TCRdb on the 5' RACE reads, gives a single entry per CDR3 protein. This table holds around 320,000 distinct CDR3 sequences, roughly 26% found once. Material: blood. The receptors stem from an older woman in good health.

This clonotype was counted only a few times. J is TRBJ2-5 and V is TRBV20-1, with TRBD2 identical over 12 bases. The DNA matches TRBJ2-1 better at its end, which makes the J call doubtful. The CDR3 totals 14 residues. The V gene's germline CDR1 is DFQATT and CDR2 SNEGSKA (reference sequence). The CDR3 region is CSAYLAGGPNEQFF. The DNA of the CDR3 is TGCAGTGCTTATCTAGCGGGAGGGCCTAATGAGCAGTTCTTC.

V usage is TRBV29-1 and J usage is TRBJ1-2, with D uncertain. Deletions cut 7 bases from V and 2 bases from J, with 14 bases between. The CDR3 length is 13 residues. CDR1 SQVTM and CDR2 ANQGSEA come from the germline V gene. CDR3 sequence: CSGTVLANYGYTF. The DNA of the CDR3 is TGCAGCGGGACGGTCCTAGCCAACTATGGCTACACCTTC.

This clonotype was observed a handful of times. This chain links TRBV7-9 with TRBJ2-5; no reliable D call. The V end was cut by 5 bases, the J end by 4 bases, with 11 bases between. The CDR3 has 13 residues. CDR1 is SEHNR and CDR2 is FQNEAQ in the germline V gene (reference sequence). The CDR3 region has the DNA TGTGCCAGCAGCAAAGGGATTACAGAGACCCAGTACTTC. Translation gives CASSKGITETQYF.

The chain uses TRBV28 and TRBJ2-6; the D gene is possibly TRBD1 (6 bases). The CDR3 consists of 17 residues. CDR1 is MDHEN, CDR2 SYDVKM, per germline. V lost 3 bases, J lost 2 bases, and 14 bases lay in between. CDR3 amino acids: CASSFEGHITGANVLTF. CDR3 in DNA: TGTGCCAGCAGTTTCGAGGGACATATAACTGGGGCCAACGTCCTGACTTTC.